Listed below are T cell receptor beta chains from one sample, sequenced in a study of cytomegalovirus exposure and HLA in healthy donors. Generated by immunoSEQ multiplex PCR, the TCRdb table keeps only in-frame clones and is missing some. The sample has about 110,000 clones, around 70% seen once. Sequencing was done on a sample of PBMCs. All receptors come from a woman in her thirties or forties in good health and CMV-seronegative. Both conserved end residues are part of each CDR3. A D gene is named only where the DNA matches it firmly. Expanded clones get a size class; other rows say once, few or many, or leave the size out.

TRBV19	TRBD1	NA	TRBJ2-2	TGTGCCAGTAGGAGGACAGGGGGGTTTGTGGGTACCGGGGAGCTGTTTTTT	CASRRTGGFVGTGELFF
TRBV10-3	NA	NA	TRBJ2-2	TGTGCCACCAGCCCGAGGGCAGAGAACACCGGGGAGCTGTTTTTT	CATSPRAENTGELFF
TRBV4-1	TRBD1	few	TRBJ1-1	TGCGCCAGCAGCCAAGCTAGGGACAGGGTGAACACTGAAGCTTTCTTT	CASSQARDRVNTEAFF
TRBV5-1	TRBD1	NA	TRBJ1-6	TGCGCCAGCAGCGACTGGGACAGTCGTTCACCCCTCCACTTT	CASSDWDSRSPLHF
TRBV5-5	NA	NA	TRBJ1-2	TGTGCCAGCAGCTTGGGGAATGAGCGGGGGGCCTTAGGTCGCTACACCTTC	CASSLGNERGALGRYTF
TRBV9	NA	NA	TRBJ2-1	TGTGCCAGCAGCGTCTATGCAACCACCTACAATGAGCAGTTCTTC	CASSVYATTYNEQFF
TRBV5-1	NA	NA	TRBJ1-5	TGCGCCAGCAGCTGGGGAGTGAATCAGCCCCAGCATTTT	CASSWGVNQPQHF
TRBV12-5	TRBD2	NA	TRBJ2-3	TGTGCTAGTGGTTTGGTACGGGGCGGGAGGGGCACAGATACGCAGTATTTT	CASGLVRGGRGTDTQYF
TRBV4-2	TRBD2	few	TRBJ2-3	TGTGCCAGCAGCCAAGGCGTATCCGGCGGGGGTAGCACAGATACGCAGTATTTT	CASSQGVSGGGSTDTQYF
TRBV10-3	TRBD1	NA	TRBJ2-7	TGTGCCATCAGTGAGTTTGGACAGGACCCCTACGAGCAGTACTTC	CAISEFGQDPYEQYF
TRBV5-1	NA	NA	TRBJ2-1	TGCGCCAGCAGTTCCTCACGGGGGTACAATGAGCAGTTCTTC	CASSSSRGYNEQFF
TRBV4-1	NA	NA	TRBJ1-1	TGCGCCAGCAGCCAAGGGACATTGAACACTGAAGCTTTCTTT	CASSQGTLNTEAFF
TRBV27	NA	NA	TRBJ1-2	TGTGCCAGCAGTTTTGTAGGGGTTGGTGGCTACACCTTC	CASSFVGVGGYTF
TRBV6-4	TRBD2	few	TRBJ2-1	TGTGCCAGCAGTGACGGGGCGGGAGCCTACAATGAGCAGTTCTTC	CASSDGAGAYNEQFF
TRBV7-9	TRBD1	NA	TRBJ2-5	TGTTCCAGCAGCGACCGACAGGGCTTACCCCAAGAGACCCAGTACTTC	CSSSDRQGLPQETQYF
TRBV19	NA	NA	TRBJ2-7	TGTGCCAGTAGCCCGACAGCTCGGTCCTACGAGCAGTACTTC	CASSPTARSYEQYF
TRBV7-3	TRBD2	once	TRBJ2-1	TGTGCCAGCAGCTTCGACCCCCTAGCGGGGCTTGGCCGGGAGCAGTTCTTC	CASSFDPLAGLGREQFF
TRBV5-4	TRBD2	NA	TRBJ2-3	TGTGCCAGCAGCTTAAAAGCGGGGGTTCAAGATACGCAGTATTTT	CASSLKAGVQDTQYF
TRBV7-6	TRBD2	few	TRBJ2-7	TGTGCCAGCAGCGCCCGGACTAGCGATAGCGAGCAGTACTTC	CASSARTSDSEQYF
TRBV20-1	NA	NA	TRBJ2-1	TGCAGTGCCCAAGAGTGGTTCTTC	CSAQEWFF
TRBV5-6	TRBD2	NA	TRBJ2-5	TGTGCCAGCAGCCCGGGACTAGCGGGGGATTACGGTCAGGAGCAGTACTTC	CASSPGLAGDYGQEQYF
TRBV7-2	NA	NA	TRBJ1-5	TGTGCCAGCAGCCTAAACTTCAATCAGCCCCAGCATTTT	CASSLNFNQPQHF
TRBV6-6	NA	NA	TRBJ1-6	TGTGCCTGCAGGGTCGGGACAAAATTTAGAGATTCACCCCTCCACTTT	CACRVGTKFRDSPLHF
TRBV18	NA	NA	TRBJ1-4	TGTGCCAGCTCCCGACAGAATGAAAAACTGTTTTTT	CASSRQNEKLFF
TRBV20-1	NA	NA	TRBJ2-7	TGCAGTGCTAGAGTTAATCACGAGCAGTACTTC	CSARVNHEQYF
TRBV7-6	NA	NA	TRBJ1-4	TGTGCCAGCAGCCCTAGACCCGCAACTAATGAAAAACTGTTTTTT	CASSPRPATNEKLFF
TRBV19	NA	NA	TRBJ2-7	TGTGCCAGTAGTCCGAGAGGCGGGCCCGGCTCCTACGAGCAGTACTTC	CASSPRGGPGSYEQYF
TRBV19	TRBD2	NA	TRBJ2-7	TGTGCCAGTAGTACTAAACTAGCGGGAGTGGGGGAGCAGTACTTC	CASSTKLAGVGEQYF
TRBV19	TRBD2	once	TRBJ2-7	TGTGCCAGTAATCCGACTAGCGGGGATATCGGAGACGAGCAGTACTTC	CASNPTSGDIGDEQYF
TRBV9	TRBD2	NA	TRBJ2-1	TGTGCCAGCAGCGAGAGGACTAGCGGGTCCTACAATGAGCAGTTCTTC	CASSERTSGSYNEQFF
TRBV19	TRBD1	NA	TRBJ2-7	TGTGCCACCGGGACAGGGATCTACGAGCAGTACTTC	CATGTGIYEQYF
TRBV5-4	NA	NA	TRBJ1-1	TGTGCCAGCAACCAAGACAGAAAGAACACTGAAGCTTTCTTT	CASNQDRKNTEAFF
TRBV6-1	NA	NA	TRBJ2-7	TGTGCCAGCAGTCCCCGGCATGGCGGAACCTACGAGCAGTACTTC	CASSPRHGGTYEQYF
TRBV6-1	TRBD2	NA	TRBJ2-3	TGTGCCAGCAGTGCGACTAGCGGGGGGGGAAAAGATACGCAGTATTTT	CASSATSGGGKDTQYF
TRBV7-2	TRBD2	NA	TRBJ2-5	TGTGCCAGCAGCTCCGCCCTAGCGGGGGCGTTGGGGGAGACCCAGTACTTC	CASSSALAGALGETQYF
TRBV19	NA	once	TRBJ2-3	TGTGCCAGTAGCGAAGGGACTTTTACAGATACGCAGTATTTT	CASSEGTFTDTQYF
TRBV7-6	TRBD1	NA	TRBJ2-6	TGTGCCAGCAGCAGAGACAGGGCTGGGGCCAACGTCCTGACTTTC	CASSRDRAGANVLTF
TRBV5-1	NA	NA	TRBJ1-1	TGCGCCAGCAGCTTGGGAGTATTGAACACTGAAGCTTTCTTT	CASSLGVLNTEAFF
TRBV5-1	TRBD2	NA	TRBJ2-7	TGCGCCAGCAGCTTGGCGGCTAGCGGGAGCAGGACCTACGAGCAGTACTTC	CASSLAASGSRTYEQYF
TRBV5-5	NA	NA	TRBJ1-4	TGTGCCAGCAGGCGCACAGGGTACGAGGAAAAACTGTTTTTT	CASRRTGYEEKLFF
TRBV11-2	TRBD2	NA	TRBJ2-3	TGTGCCAGCAGCTTATTAGTCGGCGGGGGAACCACAGATACGCAGTATTTT	CASSLLVGGGTTDTQYF
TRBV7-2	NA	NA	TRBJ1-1	TGTGCCAGCAGCTTAGGACAGCCCGACATGAACACTGAAGCTTTCTTT	CASSLGQPDMNTEAFF
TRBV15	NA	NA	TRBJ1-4	TGTGCCACCAGCCGAGGCAAGAGAGAGGAAAAACTGTTTTTT	CATSRGKREEKLFF
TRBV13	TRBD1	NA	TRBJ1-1	TGTGCCAGCAGCGATCATGGACAGGGACCGTTTAACACTGAAGCTTTCTTT	CASSDHGQGPFNTEAFF
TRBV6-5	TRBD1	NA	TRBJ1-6	TGTGCCAGCTGTTTAGACAGGGCGGGTTCACCCCTCCACTTT	CASCLDRAGSPLHF
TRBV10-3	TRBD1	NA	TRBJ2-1	TGTGCCATCAGTGTCCTCCCGGGACAGGGACACAATGAGCAGTTCTTC	CAISVLPGQGHNEQFF